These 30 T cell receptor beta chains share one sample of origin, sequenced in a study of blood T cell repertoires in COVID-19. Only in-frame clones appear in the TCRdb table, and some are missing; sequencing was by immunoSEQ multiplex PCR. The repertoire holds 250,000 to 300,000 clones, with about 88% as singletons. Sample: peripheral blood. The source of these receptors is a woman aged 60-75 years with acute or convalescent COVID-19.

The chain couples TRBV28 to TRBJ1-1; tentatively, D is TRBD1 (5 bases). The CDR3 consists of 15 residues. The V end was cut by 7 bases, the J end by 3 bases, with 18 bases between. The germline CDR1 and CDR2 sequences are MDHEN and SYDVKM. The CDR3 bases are TGTGCCAGCAAATCGAGCCAGGGATGGGACACTGAAGCTTTCTTT. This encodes CASKSSQGWDTEAFF. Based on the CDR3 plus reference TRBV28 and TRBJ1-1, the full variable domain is DVKVTQSSRYLVKRTGEKVFLECVQDMDHENMFWYRQDPGLGLRLIYFSYDVKMKEKGDIPEGYSVSREKKERFSLILESASTNQTSMYLCASKSSQGWDTEAFFGQGTRLTVV.

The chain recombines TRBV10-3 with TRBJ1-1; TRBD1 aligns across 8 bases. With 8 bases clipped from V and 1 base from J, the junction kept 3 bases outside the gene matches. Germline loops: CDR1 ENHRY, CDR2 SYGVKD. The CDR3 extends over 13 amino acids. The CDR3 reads CAIQGQGNTEAFF. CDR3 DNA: TGTGCCATCCAAGGACAGGGGAACACTGAAGCTTTCTTT.

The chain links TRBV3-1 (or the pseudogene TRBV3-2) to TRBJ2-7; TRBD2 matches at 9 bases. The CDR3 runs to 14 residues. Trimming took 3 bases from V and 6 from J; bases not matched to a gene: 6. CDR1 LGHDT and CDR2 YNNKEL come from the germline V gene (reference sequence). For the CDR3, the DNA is TGTGCCAGCAGCCAGACCGGGACTAGCTCCGAGCAGTACTTC. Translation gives CASSQTGTSSEQYF.

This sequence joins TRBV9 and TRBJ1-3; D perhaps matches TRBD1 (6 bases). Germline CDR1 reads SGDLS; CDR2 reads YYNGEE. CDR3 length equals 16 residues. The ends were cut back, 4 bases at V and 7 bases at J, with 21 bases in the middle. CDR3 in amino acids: CASSSLDRSGGNTIYF. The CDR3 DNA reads TGTGCCAGCAGCTCGCTAGACAGGTCCGGGGGGAACACCATATATTTT.

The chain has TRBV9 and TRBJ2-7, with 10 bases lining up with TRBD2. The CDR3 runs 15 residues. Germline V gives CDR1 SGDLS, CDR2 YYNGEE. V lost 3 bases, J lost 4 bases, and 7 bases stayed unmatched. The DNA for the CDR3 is TGTGCCAGCAGCGCCGGACTAGCGGTAACGTACGAGCAGTACTTC. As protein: CASSAGLAVTYEQYF.

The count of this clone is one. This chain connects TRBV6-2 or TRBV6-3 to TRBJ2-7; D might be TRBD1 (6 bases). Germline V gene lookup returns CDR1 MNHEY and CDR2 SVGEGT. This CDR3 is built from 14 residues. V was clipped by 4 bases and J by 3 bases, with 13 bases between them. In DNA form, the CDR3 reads TGTGCCAGCAGTTGGGACACCAATAACTACGAGCAGTACTTC. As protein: CASSWDTNNYEQYF.

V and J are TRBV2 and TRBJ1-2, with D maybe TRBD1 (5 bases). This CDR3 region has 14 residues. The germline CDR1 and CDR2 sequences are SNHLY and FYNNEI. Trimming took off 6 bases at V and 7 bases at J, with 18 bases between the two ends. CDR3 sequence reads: CASRELQDGGGYTF. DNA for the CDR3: TGTGCCAGCAGAGAACTTCAGGACGGGGGTGGCTACACCTTC. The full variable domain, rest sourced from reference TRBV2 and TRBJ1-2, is EPEVTQTPSHQVTQMGQEVILRCVPISNHLYFYWYRQILGQKVEFLVSFYNNEISEKSEIFDDQFSVERPDGSNFTLKIRSTKLEDSAMYFCASRELQDGGGYTFGSGTRLTVV.

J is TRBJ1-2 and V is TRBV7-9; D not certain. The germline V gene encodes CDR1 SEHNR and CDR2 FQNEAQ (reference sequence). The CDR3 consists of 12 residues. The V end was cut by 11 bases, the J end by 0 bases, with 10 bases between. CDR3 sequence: CAVRGTNYGYTF. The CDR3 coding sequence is TGTGCCGTCCGAGGGACTAACTATGGCTACACCTTC.

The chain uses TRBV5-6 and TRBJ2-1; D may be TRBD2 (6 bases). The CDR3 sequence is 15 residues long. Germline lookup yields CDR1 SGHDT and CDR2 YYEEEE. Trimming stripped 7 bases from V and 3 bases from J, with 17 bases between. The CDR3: CASAGTGAGYNEQFF. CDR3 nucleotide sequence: TGTGCCAGCGCAGGGACTGGGGCGGGCTACAATGAGCAGTTCTTC.

This CDR3 is CASSPRGGAETQYF. CDR3 DNA: TGTGCCAGCAGCCCCCGTGGGGGGGCTGAGACCCAGTACTTC. The chain recombines TRBV7-2 with TRBJ2-5; possible D gene TRBD2, 7 bases. Trimming left V 5 bases short and J 5 bases short, with 15 bases between. The CDR3 runs 14 residues. Germline CDR1 and CDR2: SGHTA and FQGNSA.

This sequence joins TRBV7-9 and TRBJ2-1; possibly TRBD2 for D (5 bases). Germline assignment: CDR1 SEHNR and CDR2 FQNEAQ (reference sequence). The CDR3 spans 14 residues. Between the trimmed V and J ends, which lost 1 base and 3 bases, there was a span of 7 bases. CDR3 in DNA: TGTGCCAGCAGCTTAGACGGGGACTACAATGAGCAGTTCTTC. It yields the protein CASSLDGDYNEQFF.

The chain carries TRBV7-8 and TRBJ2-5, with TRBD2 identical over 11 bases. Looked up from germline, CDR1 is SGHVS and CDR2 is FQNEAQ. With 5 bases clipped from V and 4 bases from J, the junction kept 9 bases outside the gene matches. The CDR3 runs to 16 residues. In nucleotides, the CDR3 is TGTGCCAGCAGCGCGGAGACTAGCGGGGCGGCAGAGACCCAGTACTTC. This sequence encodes CASSAETSGAAETQYF. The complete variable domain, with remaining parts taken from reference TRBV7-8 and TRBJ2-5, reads GAGVSQSPRYKVAKRGQDVALRCDPISGHVSLFWYQQALGQGPEFLTYFQNEAQLDKSGLPSDRFFAERPEGSVSTLKIQRTQQEDSAVYLCASSAETSGAAETQYFGPGTRLLVL.

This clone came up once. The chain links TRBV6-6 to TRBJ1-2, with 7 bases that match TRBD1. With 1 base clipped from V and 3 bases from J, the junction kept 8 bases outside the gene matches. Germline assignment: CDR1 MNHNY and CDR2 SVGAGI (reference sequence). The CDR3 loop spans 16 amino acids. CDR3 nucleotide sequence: TGTGCCAGCAGTTACTTGACAGGGTATTATGACTATGGCTACACCTTC. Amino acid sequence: CASSYLTGYYDYGYTF.

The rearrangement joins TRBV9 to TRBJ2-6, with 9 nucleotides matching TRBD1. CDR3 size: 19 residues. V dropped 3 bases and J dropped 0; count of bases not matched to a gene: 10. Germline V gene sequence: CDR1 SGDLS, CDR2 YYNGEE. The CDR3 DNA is TGTGCCAGCAGCGGACGACCGGGACAGGGCCTCTCTGGGGCCAACGTCCTGACTTTC. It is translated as CASSGRPGQGLSGANVLTF. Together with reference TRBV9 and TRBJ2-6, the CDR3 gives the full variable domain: DSGVTQTPKHLITATGQRVTLRCSPRSGDLSVYWYQQSLDQGLQFLIQYYNGEERAKGNILERFSAQQFPDLHSELNLSSLELGDSALYFCASSGRPGQGLSGANVLTFGAGSRLTVL.

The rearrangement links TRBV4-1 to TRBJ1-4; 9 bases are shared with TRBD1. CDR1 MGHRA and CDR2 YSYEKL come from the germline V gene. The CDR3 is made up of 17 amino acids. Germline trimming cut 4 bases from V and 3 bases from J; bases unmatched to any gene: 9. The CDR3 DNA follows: TGCGCCAGCAGCCCGTCCCGGGACAGGGATGCTAATGAAAAACTGTTTTTT. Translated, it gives CASSPSRDRDANEKLFF.

CDR3 residues: CASSFSKNTDTQYF. As DNA, the CDR3 is TGCGCCAGCAGCTTTTCCAAAAACACAGATACGCAGTATTTT. The genes are TRBV5-1 and TRBJ2-3; no definite D call. The ends were cut back, 2 bases at V and 2 bases at J, with 9 bases in the middle. The germline V gene encodes CDR1 SGHRS and CDR2 YFSETQ. The CDR3 length is 14 residues.

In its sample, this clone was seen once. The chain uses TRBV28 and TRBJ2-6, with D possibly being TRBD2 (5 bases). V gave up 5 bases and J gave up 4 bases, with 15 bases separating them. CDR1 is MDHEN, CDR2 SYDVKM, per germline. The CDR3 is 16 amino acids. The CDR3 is CASSDGRGWGANVLTF. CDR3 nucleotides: TGTGCCAGCAGTGATGGCCGAGGGTGGGGGGCCAACGTCCTGACTTTC.

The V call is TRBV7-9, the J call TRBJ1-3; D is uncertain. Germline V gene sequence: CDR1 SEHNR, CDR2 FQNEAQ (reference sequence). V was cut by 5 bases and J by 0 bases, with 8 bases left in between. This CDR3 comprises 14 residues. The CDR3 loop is CASSPVRSGNTIYF. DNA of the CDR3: TGTGCCAGCAGCCCGGTACGCTCTGGAAACACCATATATTTT.

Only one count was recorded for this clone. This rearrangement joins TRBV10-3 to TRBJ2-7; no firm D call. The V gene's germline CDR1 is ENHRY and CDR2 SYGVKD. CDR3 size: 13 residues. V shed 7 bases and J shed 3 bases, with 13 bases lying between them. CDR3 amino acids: CAIMSVSVYEQYF. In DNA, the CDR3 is TGTGCCATCATGTCGGTTTCCGTCTACGAGCAGTACTTC.

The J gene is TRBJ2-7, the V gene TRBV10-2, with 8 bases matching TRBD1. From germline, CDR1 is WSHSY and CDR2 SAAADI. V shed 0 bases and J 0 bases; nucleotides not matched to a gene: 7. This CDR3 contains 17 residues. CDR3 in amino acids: CASSESWTGIRSYEQYF. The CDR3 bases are TGCGCCAGCAGTGAGTCTTGGACAGGGATCCGCTCCTACGAGCAGTACTTC.

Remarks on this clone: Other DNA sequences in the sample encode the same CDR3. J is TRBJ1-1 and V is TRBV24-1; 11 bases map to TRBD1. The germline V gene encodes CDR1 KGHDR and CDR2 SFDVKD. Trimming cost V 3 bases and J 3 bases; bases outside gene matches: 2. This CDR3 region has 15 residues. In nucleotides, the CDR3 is TGTGCCACCAGTGATCCGGGACAGGGGGACACTGAAGCTTTCTTT. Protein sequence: CATSDPGQGDTEAFF.

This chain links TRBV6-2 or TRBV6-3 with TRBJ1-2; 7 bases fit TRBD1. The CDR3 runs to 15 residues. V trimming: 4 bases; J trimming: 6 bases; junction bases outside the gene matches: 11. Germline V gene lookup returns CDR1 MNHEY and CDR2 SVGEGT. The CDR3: CASSSRAGTVHGYTF. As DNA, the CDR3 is TGTGCCAGCAGTTCTCGGGCCGGGACAGTGCATGGCTACACCTTC.

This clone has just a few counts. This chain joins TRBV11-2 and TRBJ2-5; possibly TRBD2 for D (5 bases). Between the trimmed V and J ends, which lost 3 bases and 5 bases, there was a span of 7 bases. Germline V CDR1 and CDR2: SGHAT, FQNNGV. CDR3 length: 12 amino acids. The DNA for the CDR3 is TGTGCCAGCAGCTTCGGAGGTGAGACCCAGTACTTC. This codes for CASSFGGETQYF.

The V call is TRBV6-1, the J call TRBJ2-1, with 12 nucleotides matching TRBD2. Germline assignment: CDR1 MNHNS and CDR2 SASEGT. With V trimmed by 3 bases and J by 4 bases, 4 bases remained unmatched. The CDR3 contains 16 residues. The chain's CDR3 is CASSDILAGGYNEQFF. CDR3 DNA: TGTGCCAGCAGTGATATACTAGCGGGGGGATACAATGAGCAGTTCTTC.

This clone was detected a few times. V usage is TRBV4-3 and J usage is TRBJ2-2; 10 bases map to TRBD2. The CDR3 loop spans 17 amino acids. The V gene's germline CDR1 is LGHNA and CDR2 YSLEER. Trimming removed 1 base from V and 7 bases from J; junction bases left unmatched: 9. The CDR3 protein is CASSQGVSGGAIGELFF. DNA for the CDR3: TGCGCCAGCAGCCAAGGGGTCAGCGGGGGGGCCATCGGGGAGCTGTTTTTT.

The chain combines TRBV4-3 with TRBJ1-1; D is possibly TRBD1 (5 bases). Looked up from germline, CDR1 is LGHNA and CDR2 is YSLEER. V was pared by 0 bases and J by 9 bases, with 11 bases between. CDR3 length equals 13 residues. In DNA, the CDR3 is TGCGCCAGCAGCCAAGATCGGCAGGGAAAAGCTTTCTTT. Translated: CASSQDRQGKAFF.

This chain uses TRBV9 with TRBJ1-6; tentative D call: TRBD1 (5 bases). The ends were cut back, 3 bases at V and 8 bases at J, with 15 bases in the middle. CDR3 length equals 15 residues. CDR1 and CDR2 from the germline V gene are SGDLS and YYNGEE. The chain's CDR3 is CASSALGGRDSPLHF. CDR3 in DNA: TGTGCCAGCAGCGCGCTGGGGGGGAGGGATTCACCCCTCCACTTT.

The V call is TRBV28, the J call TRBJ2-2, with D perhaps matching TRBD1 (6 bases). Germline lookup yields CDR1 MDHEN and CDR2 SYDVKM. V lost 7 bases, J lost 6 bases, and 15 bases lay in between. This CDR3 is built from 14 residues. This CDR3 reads CASKRQGLAGELFF. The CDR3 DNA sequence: TGTGCCAGCAAGAGGCAGGGGTTGGCCGGGGAGCTGTTTTTT.

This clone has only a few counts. The CDR3, as DNA: TGTGCCAGTAGTCCCTCTGGGGGGGTTGTGAACACTGAAGCTTTCTTT. It translates to CASSPSGGVVNTEAFF. This rearrangement joins TRBV19 to TRBJ1-1, with a tentative D call TRBD1 (5 bases). CDR3 length: 16 residues. V lost 5 bases, J lost 0 bases, and 16 bases lay in between. Germline CDR1 LNHDA, CDR2 SQIVND (reference sequence).

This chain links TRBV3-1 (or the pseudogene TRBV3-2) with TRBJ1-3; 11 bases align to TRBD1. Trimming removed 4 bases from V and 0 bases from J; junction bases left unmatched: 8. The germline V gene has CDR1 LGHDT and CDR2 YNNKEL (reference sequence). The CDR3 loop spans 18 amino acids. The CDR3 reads CASSLGGTGGFSGNTIYF. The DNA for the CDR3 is TGTGCCAGCAGCCTAGGGGGGACAGGGGGGTTCTCTGGAAACACCATATATTTT.